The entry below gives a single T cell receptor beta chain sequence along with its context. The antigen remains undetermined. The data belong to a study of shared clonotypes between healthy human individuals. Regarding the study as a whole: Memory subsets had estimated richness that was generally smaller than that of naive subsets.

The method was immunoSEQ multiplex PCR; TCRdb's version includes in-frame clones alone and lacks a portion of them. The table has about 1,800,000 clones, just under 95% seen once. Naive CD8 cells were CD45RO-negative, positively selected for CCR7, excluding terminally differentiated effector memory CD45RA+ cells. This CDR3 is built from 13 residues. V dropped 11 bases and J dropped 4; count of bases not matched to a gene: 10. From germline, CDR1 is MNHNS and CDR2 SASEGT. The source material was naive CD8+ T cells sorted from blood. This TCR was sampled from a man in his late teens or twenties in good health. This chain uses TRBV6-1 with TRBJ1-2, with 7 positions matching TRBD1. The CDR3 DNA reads TGTGCCTCTGACAGGGAGGAAGGCTATGGCTACACCTTC. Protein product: CASDREEGYGYTF.